A selection of T cell receptor beta chains follows, all from one sample in a study of T-cell memory formation after mild COVID-19. TCRdb independently ran MiXCR on the 5' RACE reads; one entry per CDR3 protein. Here the sample spans hundreds of thousands of distinct CDR3 sequences, approximately 15% being singletons. The sample consisted of PBMCs or a T cell subset sorted from them (not recorded which). These receptors all stem from a man aged 18 to 30 who had mild COVID-19 (a few samples of this study predate the infection). Cell type and time point are not known. Both conserved end residues are part of each CDR3. The D gene is left open where the match is weak. Clone sizes are given selectively: once, few, many, or a class where the clone is expanded.

>TRBJ2-1|TRBV7-9|few|TRBD2
TGTGCCAGCAGCTTATCTCCTAGCGGGGGGGGAAATGAGCAGTTCTTC
CASSLSPSGGGNEQFF
>TRBJ2-3|TRBV4-1|.|.
TGCGCCAGCGGGGTGGCAGGCCGAACAGATACGCAGTATTTT
CASGVAGRTDTQYF
>TRBJ2-5|TRBV4-1|few|.
TGCGCCAGCAGCCAAGCCCACACTAGGACCCAGTACTTC
CASSQAHTRTQYF
>TRBJ1-2|TRBV4-1|few|.
TGCGCCAGCAGCCACCCCAACTATAACTATGGCTACACCTTC
CASSHPNYNYGYTF
>TRBJ2-2|TRBV9|few|TRBD2
TGTGCCAGCAGCGTATCGGGACTAGCTGTCGGGGAGCTGTTTTTT
CASSVSGLAVGELFF
>TRBJ2-7|TRBV6-1|.|TRBD2
TGTGCCAGCAGTGATACGGGACTAGGGTCTCACGAGCAGTACTTC
CASSDTGLGSHEQYF
>TRBJ2-3|TRBV12-5|few|.
TGTGCTAGTGGGACAGCAGATACGCAGTATTTT
CASGTADTQYF
>TRBJ1-1|TRBV4-1|.|.
TGCGCCAGCAGCCAAGGAGGCGCGGGAGCTGAAGCTTTCTTT
CASSQGGAGAEAFF
>TRBJ2-7|TRBV19|few|.
TGTGCCAGTAGTATCTTGGCCACCCCCTACGAGCAGTACTTC
CASSILATPYEQYF
>TRBJ2-5|TRBV24-1|.|TRBD2
TGTGCCACCAGTGCTGGGCCTAGCGGCCGCCAAGAGACCCAGTACTTC
CATSAGPSGRQETQYF
>TRBJ2-5|TRBV6-2/TRBV6-3|.|.
TGTGCCAGCAGTTACGCGAGGAGGCGGGAGACCCAGTACTTC
CASSYARRRETQYF
>TRBJ2-3|TRBV6-2/TRBV6-3|.|TRBD2
TGTGCCAGCAGTGGACTAGCGGACGATACGCAGTATTTT
CASSGLADDTQYF
>TRBJ1-4|TRBV5-1|.|.
TGCGCCAGCAGCTTGGCCGCAGGAACAACTAATGAAAAACTGTTTTTT
CASSLAAGTTNEKLFF
>TRBJ2-7|TRBV27|few|.
TGTGCCAGCAGTTTTGACATGCCACGCTTCCCCTACGAGCAGTACTTC
CASSFDMPRFPYEQYF
>TRBJ2-2|TRBV20-1|.|TRBD1
TGCAGTGCTCAAGGGACAGCAGCGAACACCGGGGAGCTGTTTTTT
CSAQGTAANTGELFF
>TRBJ2-3|TRBV5-1|.|TRBD1
TGCGCCAGCAGCTTCCTGCGGACAGGGTCGGGCACAGATACGCAGTATTTT
CASSFLRTGSGTDTQYF
>TRBJ2-7|TRBV20-1|.|TRBD1
TGCAGTGCTAGAGATCCGGGACAGGGCTACGAGCAGTACTTC
CSARDPGQGYEQYF
>TRBJ1-2|TRBV20-1|.|.
TGCAGTGAGGGGGGCAACGTTAACTATGGCTACACCTTC
CSEGGNVNYGYTF
>TRBJ1-1|TRBV30|few|.
TGTGCCTGGAGTGTGCAGCAGAACACTGAAGCTTTCTTT
CAWSVQQNTEAFF
>TRBJ1-6|TRBV12-3/TRBV12-4|few|TRBD1
TGTGCCAGCAGTTCTACCGGGACAGGGTCGGCACCCCTCCACTTT
CASSSTGTGSAPLHF
>TRBJ2-3|TRBV7-3|.|.
TGTGCCAGCAGCCCCTCTTCGGGGGCGGATGGTACGCAGTATTTT
CASSPSSGADGTQYF
>TRBJ2-5|TRBV7-3|.|.
TGTGCCAGCAGCTTCATGGGGCAAGAGACCCAGTACTTC
CASSFMGQETQYF
>TRBJ2-1|TRBV7-2|few|.
TGTGCCAGCAGCTCCCGCCCGACTGGCGGGGTTAGGTTCTTC
CASSSRPTGGVRFF
>TRBJ2-1|TRBV6-4|.|.
TGTGCCAGCAGTGACTCGATAGGCAATGAGCAGTTCTTC
CASSDSIGNEQFF
>TRBJ1-5|TRBV18|.|TRBD1
TGTGCCAGCTCAGAGAACAGGGGTGCGGGTCAGCCCCAGCATTTT
CASSENRGAGQPQHF
>TRBJ2-7|TRBV7-9|few|.
TGTGCCAGCAGCTTCGAGGGGAACTACGAGCAGTACTTC
CASSFEGNYEQYF
>TRBJ1-1|TRBV7-2|.|.
TGTGCCAGCAGCTTGGGGGGTACCGGGACTGAAGCTTTCTTT
CASSLGGTGTEAFF
>TRBJ2-7|TRBV4-1|.|.
TGCGCCAGCAGCCAGGTGGGTGGGTTACCAACCTACGAGCAGTACTTC
CASSQVGGLPTYEQYF
>TRBJ1-4|TRBV7-2|.|TRBD1
TGTGCCAGCAGCTCACAGGGGGCCGAGGAAAAACTGTTTTTT
CASSSQGAEEKLFF
>TRBJ2-5|TRBV5-1|.|.
TGCGCCAGCAGCTTCCAGGGTATTGAACAAGAGACCCAGTACTTC
CASSFQGIEQETQYF
>TRBJ2-3|TRBV5-1|.|TRBD1
TGCGCCAGCAGCCATGGACAGGGGGACACAGATACGCAGTATTTT
CASSHGQGDTDTQYF
>TRBJ1-5|TRBV6-2/TRBV6-3|few|.
TGTGCCAGCACACTTGGGGCAGGTCGTGGTCAGCCCCAGCATTTT
CASTLGAGRGQPQHF
>TRBJ1-2|TRBV13|few|.
TGTGCCAGCAGCTTAGAGTCCGGATTCTATGGCTACACCTTC
CASSLESGFYGYTF
>TRBJ2-7|TRBV7-9|.|TRBD1
TGTGCCAGCAGCTTAAACAGGGGCTACGAGCAGTACTTC
CASSLNRGYEQYF
>TRBJ2-1|TRBV27|.|TRBD1
TGTGCCAGCAGTCTAGGGACAGGGGTAAACAATGAGCAGTTCTTC
CASSLGTGVNNEQFF
>TRBJ2-1|TRBV6-2/TRBV6-3|few|TRBD1
TGTGCCAGCAGTTACTCGGGACAGGGGAACAATGAGCAGTTCTTC
CASSYSGQGNNEQFF
>TRBJ2-1|TRBV20-1|once|.
TGCAGTGCCCGGGGACCGACCTACAATGAGCAGTTCTTC
CSARGPTYNEQFF
>TRBJ2-3|TRBV5-1|few|.
TGCGCCAGCAGTCGGGGGCAGGGCGTAACAGATACGCAGTATTTT
CASSRGQGVTDTQYF